These 32 T cell receptor beta chains were sequenced from one sample in a study of blood T cell repertoires in COVID-19. The table came from immunoSEQ multiplex PCR; TCRdb's copy has only in-frame clones and leaves some out. The data hold around 300,000 clones, with about nine tenths observed a single time. The sequencing input was peripheral blood. The receptor source for this set is a man between 50 and 59 years old with acute or convalescent COVID-19.

The chain uses TRBV4-1 and TRBJ1-1; D not resolved. The CDR3 extends over 14 amino acids. Trimming removed 2 bases at V and 3 bases at J, with 10 bases between. CDR1 is MGHRA and CDR2 is YSYEKL in the germline V gene. Here the CDR3 DNA reads TGCGCCAGCAGCCAACCCGGGGAGCACACTGAAGCTTTCTTT. Encoded protein: CASSQPGEHTEAFF.

V usage is TRBV6-6 and J usage is TRBJ1-4; 7 bases are shared with TRBD1. The CDR3 runs to 15 residues. CDR1 MNHNY and CDR2 SVGAGI come from the germline V gene (reference sequence). V lost 6 bases, J lost 4 bases, and 8 bases stayed unmatched. CDR3 nucleotides: TGTGCCAGCAGGGGACGGGACAGTTTTAATGAAAAACTGTTTTTT. It translates to CASRGRDSFNEKLFF.

This clone has a single count. The chain uses TRBV18 and TRBJ1-1; possible D gene TRBD1, 6 bases. Germline CDR1 KGHSH, CDR2 LQKENI. V was trimmed by 5 bases and J by 5 bases, leaving 12 bases between them. The CDR3 is made up of 13 amino acids. Written as DNA, the CDR3 is TGTGCCAGCTCATCACAAGGGGGAACTGAAGCTTTCTTT. Translating gives CASSSQGGTEAFF.

This clone was seen just once. V gene TRBV6-5 combines with J gene TRBJ2-1, with a weak D call TRBD1 (6 bases). The CDR3 is 13 amino acids. V lost 10 bases and J lost 6, with 16 bases in between. The germline gives CDR1 MNHEY, CDR2 SVGAGI. The CDR3 DNA sequence: TGTGCCATTGGGGACATTCCTGGCAATGAGCAGTTCTTC. Translated: CAIGDIPGNEQFF.

The CDR3 DNA reads TGTGCCAGCAGCTCACAGAGTACTTATGGCTACACCTTC. This translates into CASSSQSTYGYTF. The V and J genes are TRBV3-1 (or the pseudogene TRBV3-2) and TRBJ1-2; no reliable D call. The CDR3 loop spans 13 amino acids. Trimming took off 5 bases at V and 5 bases at J, with 12 bases between the two ends. CDR1 and CDR2 (germline): LGHDT, YNNKEL (reference sequence).

This rearrangement joins TRBV12-3 or TRBV12-4 to TRBJ1-1; 7 bases fit TRBD1. The CDR3 is made up of 13 amino acids. Trimming cost V 6 bases and J 11 bases; bases outside gene matches: 12. CDR3 protein: CASSKGGTRIAFF. CDR3 DNA sequence: TGTGCCAGCAGCAAAGGGGGCACAAGAATTGCTTTCTTT.

The genes are TRBV6-4 and TRBJ2-2, with D tentatively TRBD1 (5 bases). Per the germline V gene, CDR1 is MRHNA and CDR2 is SNTAGT. This CDR3 comprises 15 residues. V lost 2 bases and J 4 bases, leaving 11 bases between the germline ends. CDR3 sequence: CASSDRGIGTGELFF. The CDR3 DNA reads TGTGCCAGCAGTGACAGGGGAATCGGCACCGGGGAGCTGTTTTTT.

The chain is built from TRBV19 and TRBJ1-2; 8 nucleotides line up with TRBD1. The length of the CDR3 is 14 residues. V lost 3 bases, J lost 7 bases, and 7 bases stayed unmatched. Germline V gene data show CDR1 as LNHDA and CDR2 as SQIVND (reference sequence). The CDR3 region is CASSILGQGLGYTF. The CDR3 bases are TGTGCCAGTAGTATTCTCGGACAGGGACTTGGCTACACCTTC.

The chain links TRBV6-5 to TRBJ1-2, with TRBD1 matching over 9 bases. The CDR3 contains 15 residues. The trim removed 6 bases at V and 5 bases at J, leaving 10 bases unmatched. In germline, CDR1 is MNHEY, CDR2 SVGAGI. CDR3 bases: TGTGCCAGCAGCATACCCGCTGGACAGGGGTATGGCTACACCTTC. It specifies CASSIPAGQGYGYTF.

CDR3 bases: TGTGCCCTCGCGGGGACCTCCTACAATGAGCAGTTCTTC. This encodes CALAGTSYNEQFF. The chain combines TRBV10-3 with TRBJ2-1; D possibly corresponds to TRBD2 (6 bases). The germline gives CDR1 ENHRY, CDR2 SYGVKD. Deletions cut 11 bases from V and 0 bases from J, with 11 bases between. The CDR3 covers 13 residues.

The chain recombines TRBV24-1 with TRBJ1-3, with 10 nucleotides matching TRBD1. Germline CDR1 is KGHDR and CDR2 is SFDVKD. This CDR3 is built from 20 residues. V was clipped by 1 base and J by 4 bases; unmatched bases: 15. CDR3 DNA sequence: TGTGCCACCAGTGATTTCCTAAGAACACGGGACAGGGGATGCGGAAACACCATATATTTT. It codes for CATSDFLRTRDRGCGNTIYF.

The rearrangement joins TRBV5-5 to TRBJ1-1; D may be TRBD1 (5 bases). The V end lost 5 bases, the J end lost 3 bases, and 17 bases lay between the germline ends. The CDR3 is 15 amino acids. In germline, CDR1 is SGHKS, CDR2 YYEKEE (reference sequence). CDR3 coding DNA: TGTGCCAGCAGTCCACTTCGGGGGAAGTACACTGAAGCTTTCTTT. It codes for CASSPLRGKYTEAFF.

CDR3 protein: CASTGGGELFF. CDR3 sequence (DNA): TGTGCCAGCACGGGTGGCGGGGAGCTGTTTTTT. The rearrangement joins TRBV25-1 to TRBJ2-2; no clear D. V gave up 7 bases and J gave up 7 bases, with 7 bases separating them. The CDR3 is made up of 11 amino acids. Germline assignment: CDR1 MGHDK and CDR2 SYGVNS.

This clone came up once. J is TRBJ2-2 and V is TRBV9; 8 bases fit TRBD1. The CDR3 extends over 15 amino acids. Trimming at V came to 5 bases and at J to 3 bases, leaving 6 bases not matched to a gene. Per germline, CDR1 SGDLS and CDR2 YYNGEE. The CDR3 loop reads CASSKTGQDTGELFF. CDR3 in DNA: TGTGCCAGCAGTAAAACGGGACAGGACACCGGGGAGCTGTTTTTT.

The V and J genes are TRBV5-1 and TRBJ2-7; maybe TRBD1 (6 bases). Trimming removed 4 bases from V and 5 bases from J, with 19 bases in between. Germline-derived CDR1 and CDR2 are SGHRS and YFSETQ. The CDR3 runs 15 residues. This CDR3 is CASSPSTGIGHEQYF. Here the CDR3 DNA reads TGCGCCAGCAGCCCCTCAACAGGGATCGGCCACGAGCAGTACTTC.

The genes are TRBV9 and TRBJ1-2, with 8 bases identical to TRBD1. This CDR3 spans 14 amino acids. V was clipped by 4 bases and J by 2 bases; unmatched bases: 4. CDR1 and CDR2 from the germline V gene are SGDLS and YYNGEE. The CDR3 reads CASSIGTGNYGYTF. The DNA of the CDR3 is TGTGCCAGCAGCATCGGGACAGGCAACTATGGCTACACCTTC.

This clone was detected only once. The V call is TRBV5-5, the J call TRBJ2-2; 7 positions agree with TRBD2. Germline loops: CDR1 SGHKS, CDR2 YYEKEE (reference sequence). The CDR3 is made up of 13 amino acids. Unmatched junction bases numbered 6, after V lost 7 bases and J lost 6 bases. DNA of the CDR3: TGTGCCAGCCTTTTGGGGGGGGCCGGGGAGCTGTTTTTT. Encoded protein: CASLLGGAGELFF.

This clone was seen only once. J is TRBJ1-1 and V is TRBV4-1, with 7 bases matching TRBD1. J gave up 0 bases and V 0 bases, and 10 bases lay outside the gene matches. This CDR3 is 18 amino acids long. Germline V CDR1 and CDR2: MGHRA, YSYEKL. DNA of the CDR3: TGCGCCAGCAGCCAAGAGCGAAGGGGGCCATCTATGAACACTGAAGCTTTCTTT. Its protein is CASSQERRGPSMNTEAFF.

As to this clone: One end of the junction is discordant with germline, which a read error may explain. V and J are TRBV7-7 and TRBJ2-2; a weak D match, TRBD2 (5 bases). The CDR3 sequence is 16 residues long. The V gene's germline CDR1 is SSHAT and CDR2 FNYEAQ (reference sequence). CDR3 sequence: CASSLTPMSGTGELFF. The CDR3 coding sequence is TGTGCTAGCAGCTTGACCCCGATGAGCGGCACCGGGGAGCTGTTTTTT.

The gene calls are TRBV20-1 and TRBJ1-1; 7 nucleotides match TRBD1. Germline CDR1 is DFQATT and CDR2 is SNEGSKA (reference sequence). V dropped 6 bases and J dropped 12; count of bases not matched to a gene: 10. The CDR3 has 11 amino acids. The CDR3 DNA reads TGCAGTGCCCTGACAGGGAAAGGAACTTTCTTT. Amino acids: CSALTGKGTFF.

The chain uses TRBV6-5 and TRBJ1-5, with 8 positions matching TRBD1. Germline-derived CDR1 and CDR2 are MNHEY and SVGAGI. V was clipped by 6 bases and J by 7 bases; unmatched bases: 5. There are 13 residues in the CDR3. The CDR3 loop is CASSGQGGQPQHF. In nucleotides, the CDR3 is TGTGCCAGCAGCGGACAGGGTGGGCAGCCCCAGCATTTT.

This sequence joins TRBV7-8 and TRBJ1-1; 8 bases fit TRBD1. CDR3 length: 17 residues. The V gene end was trimmed by 5 bases and the J gene end by 6 bases; junction bases not matched to a gene: 17. CDR1 is SGHVS and CDR2 is FQNEAQ in the germline V gene. DNA of the CDR3: TGTGCCAGCAGCACCACCGGGACAGGCATTATCTTTGCTGAAGCTTTCTTT. It translates to CASSTTGTGIIFAEAFF.

The CDR3 protein is CSASQGPPSSPLHF. CDR3 nucleotide sequence: TGCAGTGCTAGTCAGGGGCCACCTTCTTCACCCCTCCACTTT. This chain links TRBV20-1 with TRBJ1-6; weak D call: TRBD1 (6 bases). CDR3 size: 14 residues. Deletions cut 3 bases from V and 9 bases from J, with 15 bases between. From germline, CDR1 is DFQATT and CDR2 SNEGSKA (reference sequence).

The CDR3 DNA sequence: TGTGCCATCCAGGGTTCCAGGTCTAACTATGGCTACACCTTC. Encoded protein: CAIQGSRSNYGYTF. This chain uses TRBV10-3 with TRBJ1-2; D perhaps matches TRBD1 (5 bases). CDR3 length: 14 residues. Germline values: CDR1 ENHRY, CDR2 SYGVKD. Trimming stripped 8 bases from V and 0 bases from J, with 13 bases between.

The DNA of the CDR3 is TGTGCCAGCAGGAGATCCCAACCAAAAAATTCACCCCTCCACTTT. Translated, it gives CASRRSQPKNSPLHF. V is TRBV6-5 and J is TRBJ1-6; D is undetermined. Germline V gives CDR1 MNHEY, CDR2 SVGAGI. V lost 6 bases, J lost 7 bases, and 16 bases lay in between. The CDR3 totals 15 residues.

The genes are TRBV7-8 and TRBJ2-2, with D hard to call. The germline V and J ends were trimmed by 1 base and 1 base, with 4 bases remaining between them. The germline V gene encodes CDR1 SGHVS and CDR2 FQNEAQ. The CDR3 has 14 amino acids. CDR3 coding DNA: TGTGCCAGCAGCTTAGGCGGGAACACCGGGGAGCTGTTTTTT. Protein: CASSLGGNTGELFF.

This chain uses TRBV9 with TRBJ2-2; 7 nucleotides match TRBD2. The length of the CDR3 is 14 residues. The V gene's germline CDR1 is SGDLS and CDR2 YYNGEE. J gave up 7 bases and V 3 bases, and 6 bases lay outside the gene matches. The CDR3 loop is CASSATQRGGELFF. The CDR3 DNA is TGTGCCAGCAGCGCGACCCAGCGGGGCGGGGAGCTGTTTTTT.

This chain links TRBV9 with TRBJ2-3, with 11 bases lining up with TRBD2. Germline V gene data show CDR1 as SGDLS and CDR2 as YYNGEE. Trimming took 1 base from V and 0 from J; bases not matched to a gene: 7. The CDR3 is made up of 18 amino acids. The CDR3 spells CASSVTSGGTDSTDTQYF. The CDR3 coding sequence is TGTGCCAGCAGCGTAACTAGCGGGGGCACCGACAGCACAGATACGCAGTATTTT.

The chain is built from TRBV11-2 and TRBJ2-5; 8 positions match TRBD1. The V gene's germline CDR1 is SGHAT and CDR2 FQNNGV. The CDR3 sequence is 14 residues long. The V and J ends lost 0 bases and 8 bases, in that order; junction bases with no gene match: 5. CDR3 bases: TGTGCCAGCAGCTTAGAGGGACAGGCCCGAACCCAGTACTTC. It codes for CASSLEGQARTQYF.

This clone came up a few times. The chain recombines TRBV19 with TRBJ1-2; D call uncertain. CDR1 and CDR2 (germline): LNHDA, SQIVND (reference sequence). Trimming removed 6 bases at V and 3 bases at J, with 11 bases between. CDR3 length: 13 residues. CDR3 DNA sequence: TGTGCCAGTAGAAGCGGGAGTTACTATGGCTACACCTTC. Translating it yields CASRSGSYYGYTF.

This chain connects TRBV27 to TRBJ1-5; tentative D call: TRBD1 (5 bases). Trimming removed 2 bases at V and 7 bases at J, with 15 bases between. This CDR3 comprises 15 residues. Germline V gene data show CDR1 as MNHEY and CDR2 as SMNVEV (reference sequence). The CDR3 region is CASSLLSRGGQPQHF. CDR3 in DNA: TGTGCCAGCAGTTTACTTTCAAGGGGTGGACAGCCCCAGCATTTT.

V is TRBV7-2 and J is TRBJ1-6; perhaps TRBD1 as D (5 bases). With 1 base removed from V and 5 bases from J, the gap between germline ends came to 12 bases. The CDR3 is 16 amino acids. Germline CDR1 and CDR2: SGHTA and FQGNSA. CDR3 nucleotide sequence: TGTGCCAGCAGCTTAGTGGGGGGGGGTCATAATTCACCCCTCCACTTT. Protein product: CASSLVGGGHNSPLHF.